Here is one TCR beta chain with its context. The sample comes from a study of blood T cell repertoires in COVID-19. Study information: Sources were T cells, B-cell-depleted T cells, or PBMCs; the material itself was cDNA or gDNA.

V lost 4 bases and J lost 1; bases outside the gene matches: 4. The CDR3 is 16 amino acids. The germline V gene encodes CDR1 SGDLS and CDR2 YYNGEE. Donors were grouped by their self-reported clinical history. Exposed study participants had met a COVID-19 case within 2 weeks before entry. Sequencing was performed with immunoSEQ multiplex PCR; in TCRdb, only in-frame clones are kept and a portion is missing. The sample consists of about 180,000 clones, approximately 80% of them appearing once. The sequenced material came from PBMCs or T cells enriched from blood (not recorded which). The chain joins TRBV9 to TRBJ2-1; 11 bases are shared with TRBD2. This TCR was sampled from a man aged 60 to 75 who had been exposed to COVID-19. The CDR3 coding sequence is TGTGCCAGCAGCTTAGCGGGAGGGCCGTCCTACAATGAGCAGTTCTTC. The encoded protein is CASSLAGGPSYNEQFF.